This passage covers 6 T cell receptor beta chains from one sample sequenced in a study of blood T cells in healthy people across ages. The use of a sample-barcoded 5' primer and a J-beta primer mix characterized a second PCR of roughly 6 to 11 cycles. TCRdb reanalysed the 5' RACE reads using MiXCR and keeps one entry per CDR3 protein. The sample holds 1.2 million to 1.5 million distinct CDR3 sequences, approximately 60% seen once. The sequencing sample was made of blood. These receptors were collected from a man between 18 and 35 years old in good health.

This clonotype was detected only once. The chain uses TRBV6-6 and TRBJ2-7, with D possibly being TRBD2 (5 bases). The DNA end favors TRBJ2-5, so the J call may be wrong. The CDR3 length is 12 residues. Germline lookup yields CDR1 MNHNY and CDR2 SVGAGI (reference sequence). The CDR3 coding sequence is TGTGCCAGCAGTTACGAGGGTCCGACCCAGTACTTC. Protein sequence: CASSYEGPTQYF.

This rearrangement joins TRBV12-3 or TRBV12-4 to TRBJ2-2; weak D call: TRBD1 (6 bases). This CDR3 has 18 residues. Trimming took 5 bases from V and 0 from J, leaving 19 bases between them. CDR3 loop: CASSDGGVTGANTGELFF. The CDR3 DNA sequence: TGTGCCAGCAGTGACGGTGGGGTGACAGGCGCGAACACCGGGGAGCTGTTTTTT.

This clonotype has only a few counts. CDR3: CASSVGGQKTQYF. CDR3 in DNA: TGTGCCAGCAGCGTAGGAGGTCAGAAGACCCAGTACTTC. The chain carries TRBV9 and TRBJ2-5; D is ambiguous. From germline, CDR1 is SGDLS and CDR2 YYNGEE. V was cut by 0 bases and J by 6 bases, with 9 bases left in between. There are 13 residues in the CDR3. Combining the CDR3 with reference TRBV9 and TRBJ2-5 gives the whole variable domain DSGVTQTPKHLITATGQRVTLRCSPRSGDLSVYWYQQSLDQGLQFLIQYYNGEERAKGNILERFSAQQFPDLHSELNLSSLELGDSALYFCASSVGGQKTQYFGPGTRLLVL.

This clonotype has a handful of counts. Here the CDR3 reads CSVVFRGSSYEQYF. CDR3 bases: TGCAGCGTTGTCTTCAGAGGGAGCTCCTACGAGCAGTACTTC. V is TRBV29-1 and J is TRBJ2-7; maybe TRBD2 (5 bases). The V and J ends lost 4 bases and 0 bases respectively, with 13 bases between them. CDR1 SQVTM and CDR2 ANQGSEA come from the germline V gene. This CDR3 spans 14 amino acids.

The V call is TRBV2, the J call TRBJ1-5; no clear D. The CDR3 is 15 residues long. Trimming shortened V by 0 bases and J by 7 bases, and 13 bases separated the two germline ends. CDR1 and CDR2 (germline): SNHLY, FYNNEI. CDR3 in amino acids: CASSEAIGFNQPQHF. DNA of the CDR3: TGTGCCAGCAGTGAAGCGATAGGGTTTAACCAGCCCCAGCATTTT. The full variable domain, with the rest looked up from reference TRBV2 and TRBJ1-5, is EPEVTQTPSHQVTQMGQEVILRCVPISNHLYFYWYRQILGQKVEFLVSFYNNEISEKSEIFDDQFSVERPDGSNFTLKIRSTKLEDSAMYFCASSEAIGFNQPQHFGDGTRLSIL.

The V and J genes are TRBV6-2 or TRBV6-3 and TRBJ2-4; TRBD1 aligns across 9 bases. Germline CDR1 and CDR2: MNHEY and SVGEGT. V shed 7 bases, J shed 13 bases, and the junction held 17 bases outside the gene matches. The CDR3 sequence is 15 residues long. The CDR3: CASTLVGTGTREQYF. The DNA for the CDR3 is TGTGCCAGCACCCTAGTCGGGACAGGGACGAGAGAGCAGTACTTC.